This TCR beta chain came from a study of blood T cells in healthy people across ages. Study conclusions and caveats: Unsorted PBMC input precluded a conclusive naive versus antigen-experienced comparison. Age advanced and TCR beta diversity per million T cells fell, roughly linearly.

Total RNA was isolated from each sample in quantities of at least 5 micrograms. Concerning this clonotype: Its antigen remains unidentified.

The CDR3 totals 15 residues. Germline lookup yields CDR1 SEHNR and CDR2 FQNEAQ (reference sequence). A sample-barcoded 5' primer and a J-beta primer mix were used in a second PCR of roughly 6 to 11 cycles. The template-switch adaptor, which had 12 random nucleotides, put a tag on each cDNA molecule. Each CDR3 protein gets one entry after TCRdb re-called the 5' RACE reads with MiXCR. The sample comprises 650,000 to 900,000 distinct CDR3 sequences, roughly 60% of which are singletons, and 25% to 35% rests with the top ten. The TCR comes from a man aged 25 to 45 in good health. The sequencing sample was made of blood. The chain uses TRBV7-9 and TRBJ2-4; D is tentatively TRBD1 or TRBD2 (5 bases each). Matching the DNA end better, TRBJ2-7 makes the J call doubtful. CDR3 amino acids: CASSLRVGGDVEQYF. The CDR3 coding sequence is TGTGCCAGCAGCTTGAGGGTTGGGGGTGATGTCGAGCAGTACTTC.